This T cell receptor beta chain was recovered during a study of shared clonotypes between healthy human individuals. The protocol was immunoSEQ multiplex PCR, while the TCRdb copy is restricted to in-frame clones and leaves out a portion. This table has some 1.4 million clones, roughly 97% appearing once. The CDR3 has 14 residues. V lost 2 bases and J lost 1, with 6 bases in between. Germline lookup yields CDR1 SGHRS and CDR2 YFSETQ. The CD4+ fraction was divided into a CD45RA+ naive subset and a CD45RA-negative memory subset. V gene TRBV5-1 combines with J gene TRBJ2-2, with D uncertain. The sequenced sample was naive CD4+ T cells sorted from blood. Documented subset: CD45RA+ positively selected. The sequence was collected from a man younger than 40 in good health. CDR3 region: CASSFAKNTGELFF. DNA of the CDR3: TGCGCCAGCAGCTTCGCTAAGAACACCGGGGAGCTGTTTTTT.